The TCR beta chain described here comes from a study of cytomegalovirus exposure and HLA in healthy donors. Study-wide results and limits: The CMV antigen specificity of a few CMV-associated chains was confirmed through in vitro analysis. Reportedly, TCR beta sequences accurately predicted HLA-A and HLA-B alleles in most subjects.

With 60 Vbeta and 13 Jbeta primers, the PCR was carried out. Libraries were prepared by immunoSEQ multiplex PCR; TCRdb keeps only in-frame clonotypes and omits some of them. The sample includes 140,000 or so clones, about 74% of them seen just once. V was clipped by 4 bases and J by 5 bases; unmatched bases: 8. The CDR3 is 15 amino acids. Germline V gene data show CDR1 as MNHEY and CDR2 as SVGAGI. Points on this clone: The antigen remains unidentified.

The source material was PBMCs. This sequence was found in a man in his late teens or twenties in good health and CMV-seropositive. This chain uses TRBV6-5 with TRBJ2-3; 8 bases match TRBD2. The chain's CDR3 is CASSLTGGPVDTQYF. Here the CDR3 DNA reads TGTGCCAGCAGTTTGACGGGGGGGCCTGTAGATACGCAGTATTTT.